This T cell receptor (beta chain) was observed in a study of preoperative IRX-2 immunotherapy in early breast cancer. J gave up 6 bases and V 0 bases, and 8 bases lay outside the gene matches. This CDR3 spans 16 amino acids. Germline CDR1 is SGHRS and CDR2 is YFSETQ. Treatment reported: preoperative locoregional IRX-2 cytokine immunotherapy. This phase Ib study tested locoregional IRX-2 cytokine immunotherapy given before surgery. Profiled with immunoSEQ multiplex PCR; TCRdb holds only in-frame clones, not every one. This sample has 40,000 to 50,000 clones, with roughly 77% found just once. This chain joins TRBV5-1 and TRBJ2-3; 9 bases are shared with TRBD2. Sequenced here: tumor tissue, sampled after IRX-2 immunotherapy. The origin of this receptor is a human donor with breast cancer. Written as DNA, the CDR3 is TGCGCCAGCAGCTTGGTTCTAGCGGGAAACAGGGATACGCAGTATTTT. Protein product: CASSLVLAGNRDTQYF. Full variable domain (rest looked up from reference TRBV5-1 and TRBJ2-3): KAGVTQTPRYLIKTRGQQVTLSCSPISGHRSVSWYQQTPGQGLQFLFEYFSETQRNKGNFPGRFSGRQFSNSRSEMNVSTLELGDSALYLCASSLVLAGNRDTQYFGPGTRLTVL.